Detailed here is one T cell receptor beta chain. Trimming took 6 bases from V and 5 from J; bases not matched to a gene: 4. The germline V gene has CDR1 MNHEY and CDR2 SVGAGI. The CDR3 is 15 residues long. The sample originates from a study of T cell responses to AZD1222 COVID-19 vaccine. Repertoires were generated with immunoSEQ multiplex PCR, while TCRdb's copy carries only in-frame clones and drops some. The sample shows roughly 67,000 clones, almost 90% of them seen only once. This specimen consisted of peripheral blood, obtained on day 0 of AZD1222 vaccination. The receptor was derived from an adult in good health. The rearrangement uses TRBV6-5 and TRBJ2-2; TRBD2 aligns across 12 bases. This CDR3 is CASSLGTSGTGELFF. DNA for the CDR3: TGTGCCAGCAGCCTGGGGACTAGCGGGACCGGGGAGCTGTTTTTT.